Reported below is one TCR beta chain. What it binds is unknown. The germline V gene has CDR1 LNHDA and CDR2 SQIVND (reference sequence). V was cut by 9 bases and J by 6 bases, with 17 bases left in between. The CDR3 loop spans 14 amino acids. The isolated RNA, all of it, was reverse transcribed, so expressed TCRB transcripts were what got sequenced. Libraries were prepared by immunoSEQ multiplex PCR; TCRdb keeps only in-frame clonotypes and omits some of them. Altogether around 170,000 clones are present, about 10% being singletons, with the ten largest covering roughly 0.7%. The data derive from a study of beta chain features in type 1 diabetes. Study-wide results and limits: In all four CD4+ subsets, TCRB CDR3 length was significantly, moderately reduced in type 1 diabetes. In type 1 diabetes patients, VDJ junctions had fewer insertions; deletions at these junctions were more frequent.

The receptor's source is a young woman with type 1 diabetes. The sample was central memory CD4+ T cells from blood. This chain connects TRBV19 to TRBJ1-4; D is unresolved. The CDR3 region is CASRSQEPDEKLFF. CDR3 nucleotides: TGTGCCAGCCGGTCCCAGGAACCTGATGAAAAACTGTTTTTT.